The 8 T cell receptor beta chains in this list originate from one sample, sequenced in a study of T cell clonotyping in hematopoietic cell transplantation. Some clones are missing from TCRdb's copy, which holds only in-frame ones; the method was immunoSEQ multiplex PCR. Of 8,500 to 9,000 clones detected, roughly 93% appear once; the ten largest clones hold 4.5% to 6%. The sequencing used PBMCs, collected 100 days after allogeneic stem cell transplant. The source is a male patient in his fifties who had an allogeneic stem cell transplant from a related donor, so T cells may come from the graft donor. Some clones in this sample may be carry-over from other donors' samples.

The chain has TRBV5-4 and TRBJ1-5; 7 bases fit TRBD1. There are 16 residues in the CDR3. CDR1 is SGHNT and CDR2 is YYREEE in the germline V gene (reference sequence). The J segment lost 6 bases and the V segment lost 4 bases, leaving 13 bases of the junction unmatched. CDR3 sequence reads: CASSLGGGRGTQPQHF. CDR3 sequence (DNA): TGTGCCAGCAGCCTGGGAGGAGGCAGGGGGACTCAGCCCCAGCATTTT. Full variable domain (remainder filled in from reference TRBV5-4 and TRBJ1-5): ETGVTQSPTHLIKTRGQQVTLRCSSQSGHNTVSWYQQALGQGPQFIFQYYREEENGRGNFPPRFSGLQFPNYSSELNVNALELDDSALYLCASSLGGGRGTQPQHFGDGTRLSIL.

The chain uses TRBV6-1 and TRBJ1-1, with 9 bases identical to TRBD1. The CDR3 loop spans 14 amino acids. Germline V gene data show CDR1 as MNHNS and CDR2 as SASEGT. Trimming cost V 2 bases and J 8 bases; bases outside gene matches: 6. CDR3 nucleotide sequence: TGTGCCAGCAGTGAATCCGGACAGGGGCACGAAGCTTTCTTT. Translation gives CASSESGQGHEAFF.

This clone was recorded once. This chain joins TRBV5-6 and TRBJ2-2; the D call may be TRBD1 or TRBD2 (6 bases each). From germline, CDR1 is SGHDT and CDR2 YYEEEE. V was pared by 2 bases and J by 4 bases, with 15 bases between. This CDR3 has 16 amino acids. CDR3 coding DNA: TGTGCCAGCAGCTTAGGGGGGCGCTGGATCACCGGGGAGCTGTTTTTT. It yields the protein CASSLGGRWITGELFF.

The chain employs TRBV6-1 and TRBJ2-2; 8 bases are a match to TRBD1. From germline, CDR1 is MNHNS and CDR2 SASEGT. This CDR3 has 13 amino acids. V was clipped by 6 bases and J by 7 bases; unmatched bases: 4. CDR3 in DNA: TGTGCCAGCAGAGAACAGGGGGTCGGGGAGCTGTTTTTT. Protein sequence: CASREQGVGELFF.

This chain joins TRBV30 and TRBJ2-7; 7 nucleotides agree with TRBD2. This CDR3 has 13 amino acids. Trimming took 7 bases from V and 4 from J; bases not matched to a gene: 10. Per the germline V gene, CDR1 is GTSNPN and CDR2 is SVGIG (reference sequence). The CDR3: CASTMGGRYEQYF. The CDR3 coding sequence is TGTGCCTCAACTATGGGAGGGAGGTACGAGCAGTACTTC.

The chain couples TRBV6-5 to TRBJ2-7; D is ambiguous. Germline lookup yields CDR1 MNHEY and CDR2 SVGAGI. The V gene lost 2 bases and the J gene lost 2 bases, with 13 bases spanning the gap. The CDR3 extends over 15 amino acids. CDR3 in amino acids: CASSYGSRWAYEQYF. Here the CDR3 DNA reads TGTGCCAGCAGTTACGGATCCCGCTGGGCCTACGAGCAGTACTTC.

The chain employs TRBV19 and TRBJ2-7; 8 bases line up with TRBD2. CDR1 and CDR2 (germline): LNHDA, SQIVND (reference sequence). The V and J ends lost 4 bases and 1 base, in that order; junction bases with no gene match: 12. This CDR3 has 17 residues. The CDR3, as DNA: TGTGCCAGTAGTACTTTACCCGAGCGGGAGACATCCTACGAGCAGTACTTC. It translates to CASSTLPERETSYEQYF.

CDR3 region: CASSISVNTEAFF. CDR3 bases: TGTGCCAGTAGTATTTCCGTGAACACTGAAGCTTTCTTT. V usage is TRBV19 and J usage is TRBJ1-1, with D uncertain. The CDR3 covers 13 residues. The V and J ends lost 3 bases and 0 bases respectively, with 5 bases between them. Germline CDR1 reads LNHDA; CDR2 reads SQIVND (reference sequence). Looking up the rest from reference TRBV19 and TRBJ1-1 gives the full variable domain: DGGITQSPKYLFRKEGQNVTLSCEQNLNHDAMYWYRQDPGQGLRLIYYSQIVNDFQKGDIAEGYSVSREKKESFPLTVTSAQKNPTAFYLCASSISVNTEAFFGQGTRLTVV.